The subject of this entry is one T cell receptor (beta chain). Its specificity is not known. Described treatment: oral pan-JAK inhibitor, 5-10 mg twice daily. These data belong to a study of CD8+ T cells in alopecia areata. Whole-study findings and limits: Resident alphabeta T-cell populations of normal skin are likewise subject to sequencing in scalp samples. Especially in alopecia totalis/universalis, lesional scalp showed greater clonality than normal scalp did. Throughout tofacitinib, many expanded lesional clones continued to persist in scalp and blood. Among the top 100, expanded CD8+ clones, as well as scalp clonality, were significantly decreased by tofacitinib.

RNA extraction was followed by reverse transcription into cDNA, which acted as the sequencing template. Sequenced by immunoSEQ multiplex PCR; TCRdb stores in-frame clones only, minus some. Here the sample spans approximately 160,000 clones, around three fifths being singletons. The CDR3 covers 12 residues. CDR1 and CDR2 (germline): SNHLY, FYNNEI. Trimming took off 6 bases at V and 4 bases at J, with 10 bases between the two ends. The genes are TRBV2 and TRBJ2-7, with D perhaps being TRBD1 or TRBD2 (5 bases each). The receptor comes from a human donor with alopecia areata. The sequences come from CD4+ T cells sorted from blood, collected at week 24, from a patient treated with tofacitinib. CDR3 sequence (DNA): TGTGCCAGCAGCGAGGGACCTTACGAGCAGTACTTC. Translated: CASSEGPYEQYF.